What follows are 3 T cell receptor beta chains derived from one specimen sequenced in a study of cytomegalovirus exposure and HLA in healthy donors. The protocol was immunoSEQ multiplex PCR, while the TCRdb copy is restricted to in-frame clones and leaves out a portion. The table lists tens of thousands of clones, 84% of them singletons, with around an eighth in the top ten. Sequences were obtained from PBMCs. Source of these receptors: a woman aged 18-29 years in good health and CMV-seropositive.

V and J are TRBV28 and TRBJ2-7; the D is unclear. The germline CDR1 and CDR2 sequences are MDHEN and SYDVKM. This CDR3 has 12 amino acids. V was shortened by 1 base and J by 3 bases, with 4 bases between the two germline ends. The CDR3 loop is CASSLSNYEQYF. CDR3 DNA: TGTGCCAGCAGTTTATCTAACTACGAGCAGTACTTC.

A single count supports this clone. The rearrangement joins TRBV28 to TRBJ2-5, with a possible D match to TRBD2 (7 bases). Trimming pared 0 bases from V and 1 base from J, leaving 12 bases between. This CDR3 is built from 16 residues. Germline V gives CDR1 MDHEN, CDR2 SYDVKM. The CDR3, as DNA: TGTGCCAGCAGTTTATGGTACGGGGGGCCCCAAGAGACCCAGTACTTC. Protein: CASSLWYGGPQETQYF.

This chain connects TRBV14 to TRBJ1-1, with 8 nucleotides matching TRBD1. The J segment lost 3 bases and the V segment lost 4 bases, leaving 7 bases of the junction unmatched. Germline CDR1 and CDR2: SGHDN and FVKESK. The CDR3 is 15 amino acids. The CDR3 sequence: CASSRRTGRDTEAFF. CDR3 in DNA: TGTGCCAGCAGCCGCAGGACAGGGCGCGACACTGAAGCTTTCTTT.